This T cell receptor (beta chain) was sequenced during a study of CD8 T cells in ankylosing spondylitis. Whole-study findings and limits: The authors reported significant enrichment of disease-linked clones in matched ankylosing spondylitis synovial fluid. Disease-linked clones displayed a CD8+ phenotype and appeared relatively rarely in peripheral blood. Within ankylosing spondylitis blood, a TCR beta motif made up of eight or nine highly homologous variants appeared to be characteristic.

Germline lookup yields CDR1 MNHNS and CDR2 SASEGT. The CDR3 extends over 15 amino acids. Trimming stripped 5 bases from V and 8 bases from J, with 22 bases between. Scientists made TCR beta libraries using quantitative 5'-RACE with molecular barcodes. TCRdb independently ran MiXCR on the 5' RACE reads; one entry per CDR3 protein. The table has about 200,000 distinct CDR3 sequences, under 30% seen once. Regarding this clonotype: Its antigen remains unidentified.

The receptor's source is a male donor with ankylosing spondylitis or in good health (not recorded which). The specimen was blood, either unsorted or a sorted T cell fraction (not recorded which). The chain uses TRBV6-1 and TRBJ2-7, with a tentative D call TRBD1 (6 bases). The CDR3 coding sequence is TGTGCCAGCAGTAAACTTCTGACTTCACAGGGACAGCAGTACTTC. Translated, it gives CASSKLLTSQGQQYF.